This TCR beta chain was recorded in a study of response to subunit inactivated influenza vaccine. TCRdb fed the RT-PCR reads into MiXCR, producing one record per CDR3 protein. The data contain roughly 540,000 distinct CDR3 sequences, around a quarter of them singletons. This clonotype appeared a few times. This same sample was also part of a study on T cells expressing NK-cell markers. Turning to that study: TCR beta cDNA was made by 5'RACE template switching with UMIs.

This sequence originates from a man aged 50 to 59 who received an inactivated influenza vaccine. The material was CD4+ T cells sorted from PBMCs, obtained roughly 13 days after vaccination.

CDR3 region: CASSLIRYEQYF. The DNA of the CDR3 is TGTGCCAGCAGTTTAATCAGATACGAGCAGTACTTC. This chain joins TRBV12-3 or TRBV12-4 and TRBJ2-7; D gene uncertain. This CDR3 spans 12 amino acids. Trimming took off 2 bases at V and 4 bases at J, with 6 bases between the two ends.